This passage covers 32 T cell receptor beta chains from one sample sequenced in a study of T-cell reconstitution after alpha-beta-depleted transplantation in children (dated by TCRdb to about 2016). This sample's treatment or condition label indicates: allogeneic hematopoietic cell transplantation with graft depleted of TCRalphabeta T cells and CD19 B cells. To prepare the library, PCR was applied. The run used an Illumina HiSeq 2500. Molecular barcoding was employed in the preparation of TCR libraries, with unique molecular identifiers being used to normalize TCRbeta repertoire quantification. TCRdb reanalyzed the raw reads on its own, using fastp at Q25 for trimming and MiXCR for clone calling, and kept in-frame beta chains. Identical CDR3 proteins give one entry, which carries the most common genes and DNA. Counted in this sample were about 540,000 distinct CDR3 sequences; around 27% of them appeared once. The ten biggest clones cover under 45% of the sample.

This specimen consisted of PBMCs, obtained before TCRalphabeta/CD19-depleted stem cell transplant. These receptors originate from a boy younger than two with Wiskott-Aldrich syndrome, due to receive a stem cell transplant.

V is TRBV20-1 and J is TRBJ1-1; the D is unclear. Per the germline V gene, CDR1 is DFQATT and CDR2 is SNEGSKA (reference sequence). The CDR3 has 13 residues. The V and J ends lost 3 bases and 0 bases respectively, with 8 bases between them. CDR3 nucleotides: TGCAGTGCTAGGCCGGCCCTGAACACTGAAGCTTTCTTT. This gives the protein CSARPALNTEAFF.

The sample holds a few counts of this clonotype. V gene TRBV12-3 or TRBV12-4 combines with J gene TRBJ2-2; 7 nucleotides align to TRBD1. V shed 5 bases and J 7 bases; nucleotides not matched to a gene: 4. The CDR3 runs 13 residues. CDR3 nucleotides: TGTGCCAGCAGTGTACAGGGGAACGGGGAGCTGTTTTTT. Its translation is CASSVQGNGELFF.

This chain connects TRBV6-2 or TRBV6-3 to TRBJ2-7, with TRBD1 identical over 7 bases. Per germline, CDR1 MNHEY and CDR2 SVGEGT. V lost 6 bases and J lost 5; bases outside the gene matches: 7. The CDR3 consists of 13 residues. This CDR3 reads CASSSDRVHEQYF. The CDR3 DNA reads TGTGCCAGCAGCTCCGACAGGGTCCACGAGCAGTACTTC.

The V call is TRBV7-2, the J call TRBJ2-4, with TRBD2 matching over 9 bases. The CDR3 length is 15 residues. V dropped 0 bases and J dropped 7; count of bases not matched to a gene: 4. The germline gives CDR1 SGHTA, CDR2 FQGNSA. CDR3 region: CASSLANLAGNIQYF. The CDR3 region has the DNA TGTGCCAGCAGCTTAGCGAACCTAGCGGGGAACATTCAGTACTTC.

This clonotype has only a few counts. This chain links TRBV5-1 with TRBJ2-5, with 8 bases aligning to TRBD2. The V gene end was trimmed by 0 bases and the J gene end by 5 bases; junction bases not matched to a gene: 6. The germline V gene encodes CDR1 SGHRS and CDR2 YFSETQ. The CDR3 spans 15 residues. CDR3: CASSLGSREEETQYF. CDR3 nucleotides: TGCGCCAGCAGCTTGGGGTCGCGGGAGGAGGAGACCCAGTACTTC.

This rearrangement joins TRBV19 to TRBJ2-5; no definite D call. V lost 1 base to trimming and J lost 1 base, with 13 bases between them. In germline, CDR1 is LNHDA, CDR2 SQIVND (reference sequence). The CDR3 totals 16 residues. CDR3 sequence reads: CASSIVLRTGQETQYF. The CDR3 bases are TGTGCCAGTAGTATAGTCCTACGGACGGGCCAAGAGACCCAGTACTTC.

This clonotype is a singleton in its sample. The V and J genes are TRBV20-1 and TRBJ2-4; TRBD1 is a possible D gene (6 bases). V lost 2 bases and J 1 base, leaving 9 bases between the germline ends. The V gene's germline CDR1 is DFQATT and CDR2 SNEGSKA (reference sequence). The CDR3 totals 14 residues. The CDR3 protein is CSARSTGAKNIQYF. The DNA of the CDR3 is TGCAGTGCTAGATCTACAGGGGCCAAAAACATTCAGTACTTC.

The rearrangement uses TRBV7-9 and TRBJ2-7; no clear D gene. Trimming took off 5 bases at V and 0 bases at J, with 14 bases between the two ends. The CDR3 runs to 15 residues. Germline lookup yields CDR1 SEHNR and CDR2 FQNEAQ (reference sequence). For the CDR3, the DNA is TGTGCCAGCAGCCCAGTGAAGATCAGCTCCTACGAGCAGTACTTC. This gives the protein CASSPVKISSYEQYF.

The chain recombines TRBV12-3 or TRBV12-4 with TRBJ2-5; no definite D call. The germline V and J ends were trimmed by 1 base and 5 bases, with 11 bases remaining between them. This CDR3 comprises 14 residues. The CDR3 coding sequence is TGTGCCAGCAGTTTAGAGGGCTTGTGGGAGACCCAGTACTTC. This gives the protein CASSLEGLWETQYF.

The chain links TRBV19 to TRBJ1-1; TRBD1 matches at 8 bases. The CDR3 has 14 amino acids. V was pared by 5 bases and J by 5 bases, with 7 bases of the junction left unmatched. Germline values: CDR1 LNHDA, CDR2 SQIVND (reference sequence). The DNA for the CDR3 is TGTGCCAGTAGTGTGCAGGGGGCGGAAACTGAAGCTTTCTTT. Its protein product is CASSVQGAETEAFF.

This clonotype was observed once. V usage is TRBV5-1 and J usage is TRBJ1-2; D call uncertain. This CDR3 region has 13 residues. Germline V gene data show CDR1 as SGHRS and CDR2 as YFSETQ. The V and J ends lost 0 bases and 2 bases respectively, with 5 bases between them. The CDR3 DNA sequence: TGCGCCAGCAGCTTGGAGGAGAACTATGGCTACACCTTC. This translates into CASSLEENYGYTF.

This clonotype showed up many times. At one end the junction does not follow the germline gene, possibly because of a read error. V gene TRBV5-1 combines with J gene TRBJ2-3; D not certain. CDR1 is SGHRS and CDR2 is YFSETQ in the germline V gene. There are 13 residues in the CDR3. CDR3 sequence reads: CASSPGTTDTQYF. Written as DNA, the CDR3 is TGTGCCAGCAGCCCGGGTACCACAGATACGCAGTATTTT. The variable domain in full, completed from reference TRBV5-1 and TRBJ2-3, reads KAGVTQTPRYLIKTRGQQVTLSCSPISGHRSVSWYQQTPGQGLQFLFEYFSETQRNKGNFPGRFSGRQFSNSRSEMNVSTLELGDSALYLCASSPGTTDTQYFGPGTRLTVL.

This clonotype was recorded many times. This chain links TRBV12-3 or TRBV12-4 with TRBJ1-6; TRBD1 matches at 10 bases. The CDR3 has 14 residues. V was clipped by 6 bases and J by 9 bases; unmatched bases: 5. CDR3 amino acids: CASSRQGASSPLHF. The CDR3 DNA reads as TGTGCCAGCAGCCGACAGGGGGCTAGTTCACCCCTCCACTTT.

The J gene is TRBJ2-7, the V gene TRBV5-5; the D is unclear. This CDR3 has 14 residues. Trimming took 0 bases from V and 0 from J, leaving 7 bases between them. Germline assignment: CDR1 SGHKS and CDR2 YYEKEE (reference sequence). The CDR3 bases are TGTGCCAGCAGCTTGGAGGCGTACTCCTACGAGCAGTACTTC. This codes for CASSLEAYSYEQYF.

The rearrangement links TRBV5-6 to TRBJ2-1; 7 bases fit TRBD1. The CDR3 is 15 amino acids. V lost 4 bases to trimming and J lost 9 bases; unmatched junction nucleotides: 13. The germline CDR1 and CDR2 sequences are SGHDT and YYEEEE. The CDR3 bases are TGTGCCAGCAGCAGTCCCGGGACAGCGGTCCTTGAGCAGTTCTTC. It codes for CASSSPGTAVLEQFF.

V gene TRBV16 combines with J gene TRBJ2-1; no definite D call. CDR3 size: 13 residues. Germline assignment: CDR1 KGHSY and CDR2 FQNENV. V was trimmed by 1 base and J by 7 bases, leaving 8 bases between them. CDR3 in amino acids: CASSQFGWNEQFF. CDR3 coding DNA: TGTGCCAGCAGCCAATTCGGGTGGAATGAGCAGTTCTTC.

CDR3 amino acids: CASSQGTGGNQETQYF. The CDR3, as DNA: TGTGCCAGCAGCCAAGGAACAGGGGGCAACCAAGAGACCCAGTACTTC. The chain joins TRBV3-1 to TRBJ2-5; 9 positions match TRBD1. V gave up 1 base and J gave up 0 bases; unmatched junction bases: 3. This CDR3 region has 16 residues. The V gene's germline CDR1 is LGHDT and CDR2 YNNKEL (reference sequence).

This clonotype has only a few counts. As DNA, the CDR3 is TGCGCCAGCAGCTTGAGCAGCGGGAGGGCCAGTGAGCAGTTCTTC. It specifies CASSLSSGRASEQFF. This chain connects TRBV5-1 to TRBJ2-1; 10 nucleotides match TRBD2. The J segment lost 9 bases and the V segment lost 1 base, leaving 7 bases of the junction unmatched. CDR3 length: 15 amino acids. Germline V gene lookup returns CDR1 SGHRS and CDR2 YFSETQ.

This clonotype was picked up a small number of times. CDR3 sequence (DNA): TGTGCCATCAGTGAGCCGGGACAGGGGTTGAACACTGAAGCTTTCTTT. Translating gives CAISEPGQGLNTEAFF. The chain links TRBV10-3 to TRBJ1-1, with TRBD1 matching 10 bases. This CDR3 is 16 amino acids long. Germline lookup yields CDR1 ENHRY and CDR2 SYGVKD. V gave up 2 bases and J gave up 0 bases; unmatched junction bases: 3.

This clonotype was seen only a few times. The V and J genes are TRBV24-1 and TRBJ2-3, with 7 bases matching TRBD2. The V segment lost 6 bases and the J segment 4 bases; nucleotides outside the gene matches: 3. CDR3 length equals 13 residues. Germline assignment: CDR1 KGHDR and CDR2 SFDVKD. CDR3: CATSPREADTQYF. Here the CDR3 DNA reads TGTGCCACCAGTCCCCGGGAGGCAGATACGCAGTATTTT.

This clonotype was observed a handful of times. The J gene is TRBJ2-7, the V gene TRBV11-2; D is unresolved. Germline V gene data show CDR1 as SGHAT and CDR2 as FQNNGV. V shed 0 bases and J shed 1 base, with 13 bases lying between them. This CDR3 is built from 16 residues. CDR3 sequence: CASSLDLSLGSYEQYF. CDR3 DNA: TGTGCCAGCAGCTTAGATCTCTCCCTAGGTTCCTACGAGCAGTACTTC. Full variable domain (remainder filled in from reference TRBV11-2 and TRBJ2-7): EAGVAQSPRYKIIEKRQSVAFWCNPISGHATLYWYQQILGQGPKLLIQFQNNGVVDDSQLPKDRFSAERLKGVDSTLKIQPAKLEDSAVYLCASSLDLSLGSYEQYFGPGTRLTVT.

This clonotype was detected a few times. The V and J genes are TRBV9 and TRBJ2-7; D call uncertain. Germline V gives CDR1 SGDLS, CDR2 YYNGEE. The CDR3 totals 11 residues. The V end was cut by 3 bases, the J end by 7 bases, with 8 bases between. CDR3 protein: CASSADLEQYF. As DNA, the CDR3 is TGTGCCAGCAGCGCCGATTTGGAGCAGTACTTC.

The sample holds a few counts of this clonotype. The CDR3 spells CASSLELGRDTQYF. The CDR3 coding sequence is TGTGCCAGCAGCTTGGAGCTCGGACGCGATACGCAGTATTTT. This chain joins TRBV7-2 and TRBJ2-3; no firm D call. V lost 3 bases and J lost 6, with 13 bases in between. The CDR3 consists of 14 residues. The germline gives CDR1 SGHTA, CDR2 FQGNSA.

CDR3 sequence reads: CSVALTAASTDTQYF. DNA of the CDR3: TGCAGCGTTGCCTTGACAGCAGCTAGCACAGATACGCAGTATTTT. The V gene is TRBV29-1, the J gene TRBJ2-3; weak D call: TRBD1 (5 bases). The ends were cut back, 4 bases at V and 0 bases at J, with 14 bases in the middle. Per the germline V gene, CDR1 is SQVTM and CDR2 is ANQGSEA. The CDR3 has 15 residues.

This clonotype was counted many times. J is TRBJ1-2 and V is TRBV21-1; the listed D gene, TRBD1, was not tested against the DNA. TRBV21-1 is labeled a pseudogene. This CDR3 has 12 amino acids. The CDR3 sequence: CASGTGTYHYTF. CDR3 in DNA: TGTGCCAGCGGGACGGGGACATACCACTACACCTTC.

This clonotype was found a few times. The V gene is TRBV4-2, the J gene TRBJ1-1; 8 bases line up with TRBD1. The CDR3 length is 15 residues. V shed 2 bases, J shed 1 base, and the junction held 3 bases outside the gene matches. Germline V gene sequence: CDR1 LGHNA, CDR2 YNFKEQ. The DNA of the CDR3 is TGTGCCAGCAGCCAAACCGGGACAGGGAACACTGAAGCTTTCTTT. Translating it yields CASSQTGTGNTEAFF.

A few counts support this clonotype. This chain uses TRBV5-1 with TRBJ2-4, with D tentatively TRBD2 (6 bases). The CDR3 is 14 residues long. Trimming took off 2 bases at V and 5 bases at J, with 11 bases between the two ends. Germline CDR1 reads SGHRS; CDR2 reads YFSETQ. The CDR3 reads CASSFGGPENIQYF. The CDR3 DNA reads TGCGCCAGCAGCTTTGGAGGGCCAGAAAACATTCAGTACTTC.

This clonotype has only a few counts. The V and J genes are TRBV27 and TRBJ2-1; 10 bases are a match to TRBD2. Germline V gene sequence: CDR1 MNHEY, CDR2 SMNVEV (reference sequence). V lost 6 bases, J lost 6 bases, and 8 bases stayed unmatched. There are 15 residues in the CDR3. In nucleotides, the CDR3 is TGTGCCAGCAGACGTCTAGCGGGAGCGGGCAATGAGCAGTTCTTC. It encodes CASRRLAGAGNEQFF.

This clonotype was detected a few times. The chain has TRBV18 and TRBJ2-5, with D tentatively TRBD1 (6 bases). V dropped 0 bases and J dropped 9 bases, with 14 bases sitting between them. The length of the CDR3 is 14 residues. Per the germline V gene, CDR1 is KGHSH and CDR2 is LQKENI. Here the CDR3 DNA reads TGTGCCAGCTCACCACCGTTGGGGGCCAGGGCCCAGTACTTC. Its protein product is CASSPPLGARAQYF.

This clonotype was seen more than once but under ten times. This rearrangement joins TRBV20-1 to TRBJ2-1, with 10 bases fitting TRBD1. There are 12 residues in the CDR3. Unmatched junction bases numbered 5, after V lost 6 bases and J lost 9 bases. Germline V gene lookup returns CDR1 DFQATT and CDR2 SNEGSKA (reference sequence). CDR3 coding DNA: TGCAGTGCGCGACAGGGGGCGGGTGAGCAGTTCTTC. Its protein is CSARQGAGEQFF.

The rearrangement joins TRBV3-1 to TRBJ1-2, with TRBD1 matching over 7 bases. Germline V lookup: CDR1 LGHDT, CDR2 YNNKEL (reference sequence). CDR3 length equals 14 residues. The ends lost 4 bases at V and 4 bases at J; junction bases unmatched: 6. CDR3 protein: CASSRDSISYGYTF. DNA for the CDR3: TGTGCCAGCAGCCGGGACAGTATCAGCTATGGCTACACCTTC.

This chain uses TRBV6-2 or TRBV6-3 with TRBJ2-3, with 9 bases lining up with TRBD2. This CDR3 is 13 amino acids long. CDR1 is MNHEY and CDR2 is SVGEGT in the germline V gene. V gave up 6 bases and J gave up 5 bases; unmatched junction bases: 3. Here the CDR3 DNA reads TGTGCCAGCAGGGGACTAGCAGGAGATACGCAGTATTTT. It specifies CASRGLAGDTQYF.